This TCR beta chain comes out of a study of T cell responses to AZD1222 COVID-19 vaccine (dated by TCRdb to 2020 to 2022). With respect to the entire study: AZD1222 recipients given second doses at about 4 weeks or at about 12 weeks were pooled, since spike-specific TCR depth and breadth were not found to differ between the two schedules. TCR sequencing covered fewer than 250 trial participants: 200 to 220 given two doses of AZD1222 and some 25 given two doses of MenACWY control vaccine. Trial participants were enrolled by age into subgroups of 18-55, 56-69 and 70-plus years, and roughly 150, 30 and 60 TCR-sequenced participants, respectively, were included in these subgroups.

Details on this clone: Its specific antigen is unknown. No per-base quality is available; no much larger clone lies one base away.

CDR1 and CDR2 (GTSNPN, SVGIG) derive from the germline V gene (reference sequence). V and J are truncated by 2 bases and 7 bases respectively, leaving an intervening sequence of 14 bases. Spanning cysteine to phenylalanine, the CDR3 consists of 13 amino acids. Of the read, only the CDR3 DNA is kept; its 39 bases are in frame from base 1. This specimen's time point label, interpreted: baseline before first vaccination. Samples from vaccinated people were obtained from the UK trials COV001 and COV002, which included a single-blind randomized controlled phase 2/3 trial of AZD1222 (ChAdOx1 nCoV-19) in healthy adults. For TCRbeta chain sequencing, PBMC samples from trial participants were taken at day 0 and at day 28 after the second dose. General conclusions and limits of the study: The whole spike protein was spanned by vaccine-associated CD4 TCRs, and dominant responses were seen in regions 160-218 and 743-854. In the small 56-69-year group, the increase in depth fell short of significance, most likely because of low power. A significant rise in spike-specific TCR breadth and depth was observed after two AZD1222 doses relative to day 0 and relative to MenACWY recipients. Nearly half of unique spike-specific TCRs reportedly recognized epitopes outside regions mutated in the B.1.351 and B.1.1.7 variants. Conclusions about previously exposed vaccinees were limited because only a handful of AZD1222 recipients were SARS-CoV-2 seropositive at baseline. Participants were mostly white British, with more females than males. The authors suggested clonal diversity may have been underestimated. No day 14 peak-response samples were available, so repertoires were characterized only after the peak T cell response.

The CDR3 regions of human TCRbeta chains were analyzed by immunosequencing. On the authors' methods: Repertoire TCRs were matched against a reference library of SARS-CoV-2-specific TCRs generated with the MIRA antigen-specificity platform. Breadth was defined as the fraction of unique TCRs that were SARS-CoV-2-associated, and depth was defined as the fraction of total T cells that were SARS-CoV-2-associated. Using the MIRA data, every spike-specific TCR was mapped to the spike region that the TCR reacted to and assigned to either a CD4 or a CD8 class. Log10-transformed breadth and depth values were compared by one-way ANOVA with Sidak's multiple comparisons tests. Not all clones reach the TCRdb copy of this immuneACCESS table, which keeps in-frame sequences only. Checked studies attribute under half of the gap to unresolved V genes and leave the rest unexplained. That table supplies the V and J calls and clone size; D and trimming were determined from the DNA. The sample yields about 99,000 clones; about 85% were counted once. Clones ranked in the top ten supply around 2.7% of the sample.

The rearrangement combines TRBV30 with TRBJ1-2; the D gene is unclear. The source material was peripheral blood, sampled on day 0 of AZD1222 vaccination. This receptor was identified in an adult in good health. The CDR3 loop reads CAWSLGGVRGYTF. The sequenced DNA is TGTGCCTGGAGTCTGGGCGGGGTACGTGGCTACACCTTC.